The text below deals with one TCR beta chain. This receptor's antigen is unknown. The record has no base qualities; no much larger clone is one base away. Using the deep immunoSEQ assay, multiplex PCR amplified TCR CDR3 regions from genomic DNA. Genomic DNA extracted from each cell subset was distributed evenly over all wells of several immunoSEQ 96-well plates, and each plate served as one replicate. For sorted subsets, about 200 ng genomic DNA, equal to 25,000 to 35,000 T cell genomes, was loaded into each replicate PCR. Purified libraries were measured with a Qubit 3.0 fluorometer, size-checked on a Bioanalyzer 2100, and measured again with the KAPA Library Quantification kit. Every immunoSEQ 96-well plate was sequenced on a separate single-read 150-cycle Illumina NextSeq 550 flow cell. The published analysis was carried out like this. Because only junctional sequences without quality scores were contained in the immunoSEQ output, filtering matching that applied to full-length reads could not be performed. Sequences were annotated with PyIR, a Python wrapper for IgBLAST v1.9, using IMGT germline references to assign V/J genes and CDR3. Reads were filtered out if the reads had weak V/J assignments (E-value above 1e-6), no CDR3, stop codons, out-of-frame junctions, or ambiguous translated residues. V3J clonotypes were defined as sequences sharing an identical inferred V gene, J gene, and CDR3 amino acid sequence. To compute the percentage overlap between repertoires, the number of shared unique clonotypes was divided by the size of the smaller repertoire. Repertoire richness was assessed with RTK rarefaction, the Chao1 estimator, and Recon v2.1 estimates of unobserved clonotypes. For all TCRbeta clonotypes obtained by the gDNA method from a few donors, generation probabilities were computed with OLGA. The immuneACCESS repertoire file appears here via TCRdb, limited to in-frame rearrangements. These files lack a portion of the clones; in checked studies, under half of the deficit traces to unresolved V genes, and the cause of the others is not known. V and J calls and clone size are copied from that table; D and trimming were computed from the DNA. The sample yields around 550,000 clones; 85% to 95% were counted once. Clones ranked in the top ten supply 0.11% of the sample.

This entry belongs to a study of shared clonotypes between healthy human individuals (dated by TCRdb to 2018 to 2020). Broadly, across the study: The cohort included a few men and two women between 18 and 49 years of age. Blood TCR repertoires of about five healthy adults were deeply sequenced to estimate repertoire size and the extent of clonotype sharing between individuals. To increase sequencing depth and limit assay-specific biases, TCR repertoire library preparation and sequencing were carried out by different laboratories using diverse techniques. Leukapheresis yielded between about 0.9 and 9 billion PBMCs per donor. For each donor, three plates each were used for CD4 naive and CD4 memory, two plates were used for CD8 naive, and one plate was used for CD8 memory. Broad study findings and their caveats: Sampling was restricted to blood, and TCR repertoires in tissues likely differ from the TCR repertoires found in blood. Naive subsets generally had larger estimated clonotype richness than memory subsets. The small number of donors limited the genetic and exposure-history diversity represented. Pairwise subsampling led to the expectation that sequencing depth would affect the degree of clonotype sharing among donors. When a handful of donors were compared, the shared fraction of clonotypes was about 5.5% for naive CD4, more than 3% for naive CD8, 2% to 2.5% for memory CD4, and roughly 0.4% for memory CD8. Even with the large sequencing depth, rarefaction of the sorted-subset datasets indicated that sequencing was incomplete. Compared with non-shared clonotypes, clonotypes shared by all four sorted-subset donors had higher generation probabilities.

CD8 naive samples were obtained by positive selection for CCR7 among CD45RO-negative cells, yielding a CD45RA+CCR7+ population from which TemRA cells were excluded. Healthy HIV-negative adults with no recently reported acute infections or vaccinations were included as donors. Every donor was a Caucasian adult residing in Nashville, Tennessee, USA. Blood was collected by leukapheresis, and PBMCs were isolated by Ficoll-Histopaque density gradient centrifugation and then cryopreserved in liquid nitrogen vapor phase. Analytical flow cytometry was used to check the purity and quantity of every magnetically sorted T cell population. Each sorted fraction had its genomic DNA isolated and then quantified by UV absorbance on a Nanodrop 2000c. Via the germline V gene, CDR1 is SGHVS and CDR2 FQNEAQ. Trimming takes 5 bases from V and 8 bases from J, and the germline ends sit 22 bases apart. Including cysteine and phenylalanine, the CDR3 has 16 amino acids. The retained sequence is limited to the CDR3, 48 bases, with the frame set at the first base.

The V and J segments used are TRBV7-8 and TRBJ2-1; possibly the D gene is TRBD1, per 6 matching bases. Specimen: naive CD8+ T cells sorted from blood. The sample's cell subset or site label, decoded: CD45RA+CCR7+. The clonotype comes from a woman under 40 in good health. Here is the DNA: TGTGCCAGCAGCCCAATGGGCAGGGGAATTGTCCATGAGCAGTTCTTC. Its amino acids are CASSPMGRGIVHEQFF.